The source of this T cell receptor (beta chain) is a study of post-analysis software for immune sequencing data. Regarding the study as a whole: The five TRBV segments detected at higher frequency in patients than in controls included TRBV5-6, TRBV5-1 and TRBV20-1.

Researchers reported that TCR beta cDNA libraries carried unique molecular identifiers. Researchers reported approximately 500,000 cDNA molecules coming from about 0.98 to 11 million T cells. TCRdb independently ran MiXCR on the PCR reads; one entry per CDR3 protein. This table holds some 260,000 distinct CDR3 sequences, roughly a third found once. On this clonotype itself: Antigen specificity is unknown. This sequence may be a read error, since a much larger clone differs from it by one base.

V was trimmed by 3 bases and J by 4 bases, leaving 16 bases between them. The CDR3 runs to 16 residues. The germline CDR1 and CDR2 sequences are SGHTA and FQGTGA. Material for sequencing was blood. The chain uses TRBV7-3 and TRBJ2-1; D remains ambiguous. The TCR comes from a girl under 18 with multiple sclerosis. The CDR3: CASSLRSAIEYNEQFF. The CDR3 DNA follows: TGTGCCAGCAGCTTGAGAAGCGCGATAGAGTACAATGAGCAGTTCTTC.